Sequencing of this TCR beta chain was carried out in a study of Graves' ophthalmopathy and Graves' hyperthyroidism. Study summary: Peripheral blood sampling preceded any treatment and occurred at initial diagnosis.

This clonotype was counted at least ten times. Aged 18 to 65, hyperthyroidism patients had new diagnoses of under 2 months' duration. Exclusion covered patients with other autoimmune diseases or uncontrolled infections (as well as pregnancy or lactation). RNA transcripts served as template for amplifying TCR beta CDR3 sequences. RT-PCR with HTBI primers came first, then second-round multiplex PCR. TCRdb reprocessed the multiplex PCR reads via MiXCR and lists one record per CDR3 protein. The data contain 300,000 to 500,000 distinct CDR3 sequences, 15% to 19% of them singletons. The specimen was peripheral blood. This TCR was recovered from a woman between 18 and 29 years old with stable Graves' hyperthyroidism.

In DNA, the CDR3 is TGTGCCAGCAGATCCAGGGGTTGGACCCAGCCCCAGCATTTT. It codes for CASRSRGWTQPQHF. This sequence joins TRBV12-3 or TRBV12-4 and TRBJ1-5; D is perhaps TRBD1 (6 bases). The V end was cut by 6 bases, the J end by 7 bases, with 16 bases between. The CDR3 runs to 14 residues.